This passage covers 3 T cell receptor beta chains from one sample sequenced in a study of cytomegalovirus exposure and HLA in healthy donors. PCR employed 60 Vbeta and 13 Jbeta primers. Produced via immunoSEQ multiplex PCR; TCRdb's table is partial and in-frame only. The table includes 200,000 to 250,000 clones, 82% detected once. Source material: PBMCs. The receptors were sampled from a woman aged 40 to 50 in good health and CMV-seropositive.

V and J are TRBV10-3 and TRBJ1-1, with D uncertain. V was clipped by 3 bases and J by 5 bases, with 10 bases between them. Germline CDR1 reads ENHRY; CDR2 reads SYGVKD. The CDR3 length is 13 residues. The CDR3 spells CAISDRESTEAFF. CDR3 nucleotides: TGTGCCATCAGTGACCGGGAAAGTACTGAAGCTTTCTTT.

The V gene is TRBV2, the J gene TRBJ1-5, with a possible D match to TRBD1 (5 bases). This CDR3 region has 14 residues. Trimming stripped 0 bases from V and 9 bases from J, with 12 bases between. Germline CDR1 SNHLY, CDR2 FYNNEI. CDR3 sequence: CASSEALRRGPQHF. The CDR3 DNA sequence: TGTGCCAGCAGTGAAGCGCTTCGAAGGGGGCCCCAGCATTTT.

This clone was seen just once. Germline is not matched at one junction end, which may reflect a read error. This sequence joins TRBV27 and TRBJ2-3, with 7 bases identical to TRBD2. CDR3 length: 15 residues. Germline V gene data show CDR1 as MNHEY and CDR2 as SMNVEV (reference sequence). CDR3 in amino acids: CASRLISGSTDTQYF. The CDR3 DNA is TGTGCCAGCCGTTTAATTAGCGGGAGCACAGATACGCAGTATTTT.